The clone carrying this TCR beta chain was seen a few times. The authors prepared the TCRbeta library with unique molecular identifiers. MiXCR, applied by TCRdb to the PCR reads, yields one record per CDR3 protein. The top ten hold roughly 3.3% of the sample, which has some 500,000 distinct CDR3 sequences, about a sixth seen once. The data stem from a study of T-cell reconstitution after alpha-beta-depleted transplantation in children. CDR3 size: 18 residues. V trimming: 0 bases; J trimming: 8 bases; junction bases outside the gene matches: 13. From germline, CDR1 is SGHAT and CDR2 FQDESV (reference sequence).

This rearrangement joins TRBV11-1 to TRBJ1-6; TRBD1 agrees at 7 bases. This sequence was found in a human donor who donated a stem cell graft to a child with acute lymphoblastic leukemia. The material sequenced was PBMCs from the stem cell graft donor, taken from the stem cell graft. This chain's CDR3 is CASSLAGLTGTEDSPLHF. For the CDR3, the DNA is TGTGCCAGCAGCTTAGCAGGTCTAACCGGGACAGAAGATTCACCCCTCCACTTT.